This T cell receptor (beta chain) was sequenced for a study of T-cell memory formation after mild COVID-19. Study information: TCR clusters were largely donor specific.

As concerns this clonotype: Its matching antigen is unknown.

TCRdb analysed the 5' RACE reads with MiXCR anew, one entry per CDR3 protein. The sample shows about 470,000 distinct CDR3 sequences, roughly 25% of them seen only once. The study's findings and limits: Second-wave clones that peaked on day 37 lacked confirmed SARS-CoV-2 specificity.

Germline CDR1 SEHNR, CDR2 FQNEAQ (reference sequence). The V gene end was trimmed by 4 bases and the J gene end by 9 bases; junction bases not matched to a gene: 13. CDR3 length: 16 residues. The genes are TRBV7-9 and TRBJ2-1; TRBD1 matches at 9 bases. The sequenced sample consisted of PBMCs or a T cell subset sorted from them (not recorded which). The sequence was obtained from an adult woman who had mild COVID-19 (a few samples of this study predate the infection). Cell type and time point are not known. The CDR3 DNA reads TGTGCCAGCAGCTCCTCCGGGACAGGGATCATATTTGAGCAGTTCTTC. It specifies CASSSSGTGIIFEQFF.